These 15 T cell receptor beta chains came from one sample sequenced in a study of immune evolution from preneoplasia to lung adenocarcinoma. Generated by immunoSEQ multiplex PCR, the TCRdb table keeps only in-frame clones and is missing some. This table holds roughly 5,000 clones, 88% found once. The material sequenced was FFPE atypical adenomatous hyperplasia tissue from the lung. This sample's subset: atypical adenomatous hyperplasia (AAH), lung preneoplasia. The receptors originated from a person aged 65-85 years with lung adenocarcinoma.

The CDR3 loop is CASSLDRVQETQYF. CDR3 DNA sequence: TGTGCCAGCAGCTTGGACAGGGTTCAAGAGACCCAGTACTTC. V is TRBV7-9 and J is TRBJ2-5; 8 bases agree with TRBD1. CDR3 length equals 14 residues. V trimming: 3 bases; J trimming: 2 bases; junction bases outside the gene matches: 2. Germline CDR1 and CDR2: SEHNR and FQNEAQ (reference sequence).

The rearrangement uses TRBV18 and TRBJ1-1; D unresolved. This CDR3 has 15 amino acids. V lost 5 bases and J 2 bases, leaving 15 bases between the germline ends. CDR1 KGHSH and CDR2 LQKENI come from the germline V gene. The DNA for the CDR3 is TGTGCCAGCTCATTCGCCGACGTTAGCAACACTGAAGCTTTCTTT. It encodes CASSFADVSNTEAFF. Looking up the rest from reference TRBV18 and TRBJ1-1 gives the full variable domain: NAGVMQNPRHLVRRRGQEARLRCSPMKGHSHVYWYRQLPEEGLKFMVYLQKENIIDESGMPKERFSAEFPKEGPSILRIQQVVRGDSAAYFCASSFADVSNTEAFFGQGTRLTVV.

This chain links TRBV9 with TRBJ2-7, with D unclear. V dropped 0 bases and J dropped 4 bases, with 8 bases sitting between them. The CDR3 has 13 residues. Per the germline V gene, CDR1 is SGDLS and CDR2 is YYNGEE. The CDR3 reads CASSVEDRYEQYF. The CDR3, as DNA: TGTGCCAGCAGCGTAGAGGATCGGTACGAGCAGTACTTC.

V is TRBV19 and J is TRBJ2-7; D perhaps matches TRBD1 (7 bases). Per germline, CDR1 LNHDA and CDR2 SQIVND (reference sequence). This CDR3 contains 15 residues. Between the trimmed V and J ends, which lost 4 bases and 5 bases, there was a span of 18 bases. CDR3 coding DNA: TGTGCCAGTAGTAATGGCGGGACAGCTTACCACGAGCAGTACTTC. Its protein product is CASSNGGTAYHEQYF.

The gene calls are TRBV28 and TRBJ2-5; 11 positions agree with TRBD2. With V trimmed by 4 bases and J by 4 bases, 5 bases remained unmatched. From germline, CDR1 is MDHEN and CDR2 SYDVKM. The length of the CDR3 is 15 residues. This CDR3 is CASSSLAGGGETQYF. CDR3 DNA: TGTGCCAGCAGTTCTTTAGCGGGAGGGGGAGAGACCCAGTACTTC.

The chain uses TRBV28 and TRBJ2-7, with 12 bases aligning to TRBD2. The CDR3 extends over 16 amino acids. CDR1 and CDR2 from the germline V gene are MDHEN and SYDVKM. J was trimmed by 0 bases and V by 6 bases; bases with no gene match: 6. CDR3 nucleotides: TGTGCCAGCAGGACTAGCGGGAGTGGCCTCTCCTACGAGCAGTACTTC. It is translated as CASRTSGSGLSYEQYF.

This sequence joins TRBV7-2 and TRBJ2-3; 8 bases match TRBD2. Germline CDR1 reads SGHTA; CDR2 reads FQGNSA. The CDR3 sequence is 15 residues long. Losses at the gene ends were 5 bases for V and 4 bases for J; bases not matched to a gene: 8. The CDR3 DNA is TGTGCCAGCAGCCCGCCGGGACTAGTTCCAGATACGCAGTATTTT. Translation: CASSPPGLVPDTQYF.

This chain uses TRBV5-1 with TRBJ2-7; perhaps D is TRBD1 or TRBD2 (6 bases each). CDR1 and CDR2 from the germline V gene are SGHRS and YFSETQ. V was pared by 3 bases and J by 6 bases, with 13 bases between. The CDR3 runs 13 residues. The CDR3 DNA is TGCGCCAGCAGCTCCTGGGGGGCTGGCGAGCAGTACTTC. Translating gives CASSSWGAGEQYF.

The CDR3 coding sequence is TGTGCCAGCAGCTTAGGCGGAGGGGGCGCGAACACCGGGGAGCTGTTTTTT. Its protein product is CASSLGGGGANTGELFF. The rearrangement uses TRBV7-6 and TRBJ2-2, with a tentative D call TRBD1 (7 bases). Germline CDR1 reads SGHVS; CDR2 reads FNYEAQ. The germline V and J ends were trimmed by 1 base and 0 bases, with 12 bases remaining between them. The CDR3 is made up of 17 amino acids. Combining the CDR3 with reference TRBV7-6 and TRBJ2-2 gives the whole variable domain GAGVSQSPRYKVTKRGQDVALRCDPISGHVSLYWYRQALGQGPEFLTYFNYEAQQDKSGLPNDRFSAERPEGSISTLTIQRTEQRDSAMYRCASSLGGGGANTGELFFGEGSRLTVL.

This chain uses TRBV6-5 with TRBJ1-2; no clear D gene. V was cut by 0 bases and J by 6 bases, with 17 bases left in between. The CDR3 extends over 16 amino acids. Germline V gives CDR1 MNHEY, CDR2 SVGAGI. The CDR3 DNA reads TGTGCCAGCAGTTACTCCCAAATTACACAGACGGATGGCTACACCTTC. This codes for CASSYSQITQTDGYTF.

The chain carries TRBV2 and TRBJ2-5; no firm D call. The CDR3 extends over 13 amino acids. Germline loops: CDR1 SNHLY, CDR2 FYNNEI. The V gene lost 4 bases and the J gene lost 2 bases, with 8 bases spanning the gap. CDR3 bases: TGTGCCAGCAGTGTATACCTACAAGAGACCCAGTACTTC. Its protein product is CASSVYLQETQYF.

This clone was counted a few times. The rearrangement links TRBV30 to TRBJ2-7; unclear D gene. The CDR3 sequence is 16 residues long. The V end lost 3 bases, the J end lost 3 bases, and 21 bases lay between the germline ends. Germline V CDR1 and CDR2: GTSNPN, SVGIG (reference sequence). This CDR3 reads CAWSPTTAQSYYEQYF. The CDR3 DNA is TGTGCCTGGAGCCCAACAACGGCCCAATCTTACTACGAGCAGTACTTC.

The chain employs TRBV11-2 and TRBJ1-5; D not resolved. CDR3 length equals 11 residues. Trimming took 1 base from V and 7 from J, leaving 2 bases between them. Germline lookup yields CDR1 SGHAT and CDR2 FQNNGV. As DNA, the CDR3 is TGTGCCAGCAGCTTAGGCCAGCCCCAGCATTTT. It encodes CASSLGQPQHF.

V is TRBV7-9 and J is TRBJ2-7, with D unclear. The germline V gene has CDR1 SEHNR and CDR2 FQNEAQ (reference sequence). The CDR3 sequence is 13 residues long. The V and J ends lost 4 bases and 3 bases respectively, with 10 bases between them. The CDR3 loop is CASSSQPRYEQYF. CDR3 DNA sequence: TGTGCCAGCAGCTCACAGCCCCGCTACGAGCAGTACTTC.

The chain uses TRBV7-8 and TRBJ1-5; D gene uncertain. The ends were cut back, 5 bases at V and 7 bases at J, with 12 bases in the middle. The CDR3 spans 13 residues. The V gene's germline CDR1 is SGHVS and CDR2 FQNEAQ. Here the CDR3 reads CASSPINRQPQHF. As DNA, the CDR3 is TGTGCCAGCAGCCCTATCAACAGACAGCCCCAGCATTTT.